A selection of T cell receptor beta chains follows, all from one sample in a study of T cell responses to AZD1222 COVID-19 vaccine. Sequencing was performed with immunoSEQ multiplex PCR; in TCRdb, only in-frame clones are kept and a portion is missing. Among 95,000 to 150,000 clones listed, 80% to 90% were seen once. The specimen comprised peripheral blood, sampled on day 0 of AZD1222 vaccination. The receptors stem from an adult in good health. Each CDR3 is given with its conserved first and last residue. Fields, in order: J gene, clone size, V gene, D gene, CDR3 length, CDR3 protein, CDR3 DNA. The D gene is left open where the match is weak. Where a row states a size, it is once, few, many or the class of an expanded clone; other rows omit it.

j_call: TRBJ1-2
clone_size: .
v_call: TRBV28
d_call: .
cdr3_length: 16
cdr3_aa: CASTPSPRPNGYGYTF
cdr3_nt: TGTGCCAGCACCCCCTCCCCCCGCCCTAATGGGTATGGCTACACCTTC

j_call: TRBJ1-5
clone_size: .
v_call: TRBV6-5
d_call: TRBD1
cdr3_length: 14
cdr3_aa: CASRRTGGNQPQHF
cdr3_nt: TGTGCCAGCAGAAGGACAGGAGGGAATCAGCCCCAGCATTTT

j_call: TRBJ2-5
clone_size: .
v_call: TRBV9
d_call: .
cdr3_length: 13
cdr3_aa: CASSVTTQETQYF
cdr3_nt: TGTGCCAGCAGCGTAACGACCCAAGAGACCCAGTACTTC

j_call: TRBJ1-1
clone_size: few
v_call: TRBV21-1
d_call: .
cdr3_length: 15
cdr3_aa: CASSKAPPLATEAFF
cdr3_nt: TGTGCCAGCAGCAAAGCTCCCCCACTGGCCACTGAAGCTTTCTTT

j_call: TRBJ1-2
clone_size: once
v_call: TRBV9
d_call: .
cdr3_length: 13
cdr3_aa: CASSLGTQNGYTF
cdr3_nt: TGTGCCAGCAGCCTCGGGACCCAAAACGGCTACACCTTC

j_call: TRBJ2-1
clone_size: once
v_call: TRBV18
d_call: .
cdr3_length: 16
cdr3_aa: CASSPAETRDYNEQFF
cdr3_nt: TGTGCCAGCTCACCAGCCGAGACTAGGGACTACAATGAGCAGTTCTTC

j_call: TRBJ2-5
clone_size: .
v_call: TRBV25-1
d_call: .
cdr3_length: 14
cdr3_aa: CASNRGALGETQYF
cdr3_nt: TGTGCCAGCAACCGAGGGGCGTTAGGGGAGACCCAGTACTTC

j_call: TRBJ1-3
clone_size: .
v_call: TRBV7-9
d_call: .
cdr3_length: 14
cdr3_aa: CASRSGVTGNTIYF
cdr3_nt: TGTGCCAGCAGATCAGGGGTCACTGGAAACACCATATATTTT

j_call: TRBJ1-5
clone_size: .
v_call: TRBV6-2/TRBV6-3
d_call: .
cdr3_length: 11
cdr3_aa: CASSPGRPQHF
cdr3_nt: TGTGCCAGCAGTCCCGGTCGGCCCCAGCATTTT

j_call: TRBJ2-5
clone_size: .
v_call: TRBV24-1
d_call: TRBD1
cdr3_length: 15
cdr3_aa: CATSDVGQGAETQYF
cdr3_nt: TGTGCCACCAGTGACGTGGGACAGGGGGCAGAGACCCAGTACTTC

j_call: TRBJ2-3
clone_size: .
v_call: TRBV9
d_call: .
cdr3_length: 15
cdr3_aa: CASSVGGGGTDTQYF
cdr3_nt: TGTGCCAGCAGCGTGGGTGGGGGCGGCACAGATACGCAGTATTTT

j_call: TRBJ1-1
clone_size: .
v_call: TRBV2
d_call: .
cdr3_length: 14
cdr3_aa: CASSVFSGGTEAFF
cdr3_nt: TGTGCCAGCAGTGTATTTTCCGGCGGCACTGAAGCTTTCTTT

j_call: TRBJ1-2
clone_size: once
v_call: TRBV5-6
d_call: .
cdr3_length: 14
cdr3_aa: CASSFRRQYYGYTF
cdr3_nt: TGTGCCAGCAGCTTTCGTCGGCAGTACTATGGCTACACCTTC

j_call: TRBJ2-1
clone_size: .
v_call: TRBV5-1
d_call: TRBD2
cdr3_length: 15
cdr3_aa: CASSPPGAGGGEQFF
cdr3_nt: TGCGCCAGCAGCCCCCCGGGAGCGGGGGGGGGTGAGCAGTTCTTC

j_call: TRBJ1-2
clone_size: once
v_call: TRBV19
d_call: TRBD1
cdr3_length: 14
cdr3_aa: CASSPTGGANGYTF
cdr3_nt: TGTGCCAGTAGTCCGACAGGGGGCGCAAATGGCTACACCTTC

j_call: TRBJ1-2
clone_size: few
v_call: TRBV7-9
d_call: .
cdr3_length: 14
cdr3_aa: CASSFLTDNYGYTF
cdr3_nt: TGTGCCAGCAGCTTCTTGACAGATAACTATGGCTACACCTTC

j_call: TRBJ1-3
clone_size: .
v_call: TRBV28
d_call: TRBD1
cdr3_length: 15
cdr3_aa: CASSFSGQGGNTIYF
cdr3_nt: TGTGCCAGCAGTTTCTCGGGACAGGGCGGAAACACCATATATTTT

j_call: TRBJ1-2
clone_size: .
v_call: TRBV27
d_call: .
cdr3_length: 16
cdr3_aa: CASSRIGGEANYGYTF
cdr3_nt: TGTGCCAGCAGCCGAATTGGGGGGGAAGCTAACTATGGCTACACCTTC

j_call: TRBJ2-2
clone_size: .
v_call: TRBV18
d_call: .
cdr3_length: 15
cdr3_aa: CASSPPGGRTGELFF
cdr3_nt: TGTGCCAGCTCACCACCGGGGGGGCGTACCGGGGAGCTGTTTTTT

j_call: TRBJ1-2
clone_size: .
v_call: TRBV5-6
d_call: .
cdr3_length: 14
cdr3_aa: CASSLLTENYGYTF
cdr3_nt: TGTGCCAGCAGCTTATTAACAGAGAACTATGGCTACACCTTC

j_call: TRBJ2-5
clone_size: .
v_call: TRBV29-1
d_call: .
cdr3_length: 12
cdr3_aa: CSVSPYQETQYF
cdr3_nt: TGCAGCGTTTCCCCGTACCAAGAGACCCAGTACTTC

j_call: TRBJ2-5
clone_size: .
v_call: TRBV4-3
d_call: .
cdr3_length: 13
cdr3_aa: CASSQGRGETQYF
cdr3_nt: TGCGCCAGCAGCCAAGGCAGGGGAGAGACCCAGTACTTC

j_call: TRBJ1-1
clone_size: .
v_call: TRBV27
d_call: .
cdr3_length: 16
cdr3_aa: CASSERGGVISREAFF
cdr3_nt: TGTGCCAGCAGTGAGAGGGGGGGCGTAATCTCCCGTGAAGCTTTCTTT